This passage covers 7 T cell receptor beta chains from one sample sequenced in a study of ipilimumab plus nivolumab after autologous stem cell transplantation (dated by TCRdb to about 2021). The library was produced with the immunoSEQ multiplex PCR assay. TCRdb stores this immuneACCESS table with in-frame sequences only. Part of the clones is absent; in the studies checked, under half of the shortfall reflects unresolved V genes, and no reason is known for the rest. Counted in this sample were 10,000 to 15,000 clones; approximately 69% of them appeared once. The ten largest clonotypes hold roughly 30% of the sample. Sequenced here: PBMCs, sampled in a trial of ipilimumab plus nivolumab as post-transplant consolidation. All receptors derive from a male donor with diffuse large B-cell lymphoma.

V usage is TRBV5-1 and J usage is TRBJ2-3; D gene ambiguous. The CDR3 has 16 amino acids. Germline CDR1 and CDR2: SGHRS and YFSETQ. V was clipped by 1 base and J by 4 bases, with 16 bases between them. CDR3 in DNA: TGCGCCAGCAGCTTGTATCCCGAAACCCCCGCAGATACGCAGTATTTT. It codes for CASSLYPETPADTQYF.

The chain is built from TRBV6-1 and TRBJ2-1, with TRBD1 matching 8 bases. The CDR3 extends over 15 amino acids. Germline CDR1 reads MNHNS; CDR2 reads SASEGT. Unmatched junction bases numbered 3, after V lost 2 bases and J lost 3 bases. The CDR3 sequence is CASSERDRFYNEQFF. CDR3 DNA sequence: TGTGCCAGCAGTGAAAGGGACAGGTTCTACAATGAGCAGTTCTTC.

V gene TRBV5-1 combines with J gene TRBJ2-5; TRBD1 matches at 10 bases. There are 15 residues in the CDR3. Germline CDR1 reads SGHRS; CDR2 reads YFSETQ. V was clipped by 4 bases and J by 1 base; unmatched bases: 4. CDR3 nucleotides: TGCGCCAGCAGCAGGGGACAGGGGTTCCAAGAGACCCAGTACTTC. Amino acids: CASSRGQGFQETQYF.

V and J are TRBV5-1 and TRBJ2-5, with 9 positions matching TRBD1. This CDR3 is 16 amino acids long. The germline V gene encodes CDR1 SGHRS and CDR2 YFSETQ. With V trimmed by 3 bases and J by 2 bases, 8 bases remained unmatched. CDR3: CASSYGQGTLQETQYF. In DNA, the CDR3 is TGCGCCAGCAGCTACGGACAGGGGACCTTACAAGAGACCCAGTACTTC.

The chain recombines TRBV7-2 with TRBJ1-5; 10 bases match TRBD1. The length of the CDR3 is 19 residues. The germline gives CDR1 SGHTA, CDR2 FQGNSA. V was pared by 2 bases and J by 2 bases, with 12 bases of the junction left unmatched. Written as DNA, the CDR3 is TGTGCCAGCAGCTTAAGGCTAGGTTGGGGGACAGGGGGCAATCAGCCCCAGCATTTT. Its protein is CASSLRLGWGTGGNQPQHF.

The J gene is TRBJ2-7, the V gene TRBV5-1, with no clear D. The CDR3 has 14 amino acids. Trimming cost V 0 bases and J 3 bases, with 10 bases left between them. Germline loops: CDR1 SGHRS, CDR2 YFSETQ. This CDR3 is CASSLDREFYEQYF. The CDR3 nucleotides read TGCGCCAGCAGCTTGGATAGGGAATTCTACGAGCAGTACTTC.

In this sample, this clone turned up a few times. The rearrangement joins TRBV7-9 to TRBJ2-2; 14 bases map to TRBD2. The CDR3 runs to 17 residues. CDR1 SEHNR and CDR2 FQNEAQ come from the germline V gene (reference sequence). The V and J ends lost 4 bases and 3 bases, in that order; junction bases with no gene match: 4. The CDR3, as DNA: TGTGCCAGCAGCTCGGGACTAGCGGGGGTCTACACCGGGGAGCTGTTTTTT. This encodes CASSSGLAGVYTGELFF. Full variable domain (remainder filled in from reference TRBV7-9 and TRBJ2-2): DTGVSQNPRHKITKRGQNVTFRCDPISEHNRLYWYRQTLGQGPEFLTYFQNEAQLEKSRLLSDRFSAERPKGSFSTLEIQRTEQGDSAMYLCASSSGLAGVYTGELFFGEGSRLTVL.